This T cell receptor (beta chain) is from a study of shared clonotypes between healthy human individuals. Study results and limitations: Sharing across four donors was highest in naive CD4 (around 5%) and lowest in memory CD8 (0.4%).

Some clones are missing from TCRdb's copy, which holds only in-frame ones; the method was immunoSEQ multiplex PCR. This table has over a million clones, about 77% appearing once. Of note for this clone: The antigen is unknown.

The sample consisted of memory CD4+ T cells sorted from blood. The subset is: CD45RA-negative fraction. The sequence was obtained from a man between 18 and 29 years old in good health.

CDR3 amino acids: CASSQDPGREQYF. In DNA form, the CDR3 reads TGTGCCAGCAGCCAGGACCCGGGACGCGAGCAGTACTTC. The rearrangement uses TRBV5-4 and TRBJ2-7; D assignment may be TRBD1 or TRBD2 (5 bases each). CDR1 SGHNT and CDR2 YYREEE come from the germline V gene (reference sequence). The CDR3 runs 13 residues. Trimming took off 4 bases at V and 6 bases at J, with 14 bases between the two ends.